One and the same sample provided the 17 T cell receptor beta chains below, sequenced in a study of blood T cells in healthy people across ages. Alongside a J-beta primer mix, a sample-barcoded 5' primer served in a second PCR lasting roughly 6 to 11 cycles. TCRdb itself ran the 5' RACE reads through MiXCR, one entry per CDR3 protein. This table holds 600,000 or so distinct CDR3 sequences, about 30% found once. The specimen sequenced was blood. The receptors were sampled from an elderly woman in good health.

This clonotype was counted many times. This chain uses TRBV4-1 with TRBJ2-7; D unclear. Trimming removed 0 bases at V and 5 bases at J, with 26 bases between. This CDR3 comprises 19 residues. Germline V gene sequence: CDR1 MGHRA, CDR2 YSYEKL. CDR3 sequence (DNA): TGCGCCAGCAGCCAAGAGTCGGCACAGCAGTTAAAATATCAAGACGAGCAGTACTTC. It specifies CASSQESAQQLKYQDEQYF.

This clonotype was counted ten times or more. This chain links TRBV12-3 or TRBV12-4 with TRBJ2-5, with 9 bases aligning to TRBD2. Losses at the gene ends were 3 bases for V and 3 bases for J; bases not matched to a gene: 5. The CDR3 sequence is 15 residues long. The CDR3 here is CASSFGAGGEETQYF. CDR3 DNA sequence: TGTGCCAGCAGTTTCGGAGCGGGGGGCGAAGAGACCCAGTACTTC.

This clonotype turned up a few times. This sequence joins TRBV30 and TRBJ2-7, with 8 bases identical to TRBD1. The V segment lost 8 bases and the J segment 4 bases; nucleotides outside the gene matches: 13. The CDR3 is made up of 14 amino acids. The V gene's germline CDR1 is GTSNPN and CDR2 SVGIG (reference sequence). CDR3 sequence (DNA): TGTGCCGGGAACGGACAGGGCTATTCGTACGAGCAGTACTTC. Its protein product is CAGNGQGYSYEQYF.

This clonotype was observed a single time. V and J are TRBV10-3 and TRBJ1-2; weak D call: TRBD1 (5 bases). V lost 6 bases and J lost 4, with 12 bases in between. CDR1 is ENHRY and CDR2 is SYGVKD in the germline V gene. The CDR3 totals 13 residues. CDR3 DNA sequence: TGTGCCATCAGCAGCACAACAGGCTATGGCTACACCTTC. Protein: CAISSTTGYGYTF.

The J gene is TRBJ1-1, the V gene TRBV7-3; the D gene is possibly TRBD1 (6 bases). Germline CDR1 SGHTA, CDR2 FQGTGA. There are 14 residues in the CDR3. V lost 1 base and J 5 bases, leaving 11 bases between the germline ends. The CDR3 protein is CASSLKQGVTEAFF. The CDR3 coding sequence is TGTGCCAGCAGCTTAAAACAGGGAGTAACTGAAGCTTTCTTT.

On this clonotype: Since a much larger clone is just one base distant, this may be a read error. The rearrangement uses TRBV20-1 and TRBJ2-3; either TRBD1 or TRBD2 may fit D (5 bases each). Germline CDR1 DFQATT, CDR2 SNEGSKA (reference sequence). The length of the CDR3 is 14 residues. The germline V and J ends were trimmed by 8 bases and 1 base, with 16 bases remaining between them. The CDR3 loop reads CSTNRPGGTDTQYF. CDR3 DNA: TGCAGTACTAACAGGCCCGGGGGCACAGATACGCAGTATTTT.

This clonotype was detected many times. V is TRBV5-6 and J is TRBJ2-7, with TRBD1 matching over 7 bases. Germline-derived CDR1 and CDR2 are SGHDT and YYEEEE. Trimming removed 3 bases from V and 0 bases from J; junction bases left unmatched: 6. The length of the CDR3 is 15 residues. The CDR3: CASSSTHRGSYEQYF. The CDR3 DNA is TGTGCCAGCAGCTCCACCCACAGGGGCTCCTACGAGCAGTACTTC.

As regards this clonotype: The junction does not match germline at one end; this may be a read error. The chain has TRBV6-2 or TRBV6-3 and TRBJ2-7; TRBD1 matches 8 bases. This CDR3 is 13 amino acids long. Germline CDR1 reads MNHEY; CDR2 reads SVGEGT. Here the CDR3 DNA reads TGTGTCAGCAGTTCTCGGACAGGGCACGAGCAGTACTTC. Its translation: CVSSSRTGHEQYF.

This clonotype was observed once. This chain connects TRBV15 to TRBJ1-2, with TRBD1 identical over 8 bases. The germline V gene has CDR1 LNHNV and CDR2 YYDKDF (reference sequence). The CDR3 covers 13 residues. Germline trimming cut 5 bases from V and 7 bases from J; bases unmatched to any gene: 6. The CDR3 nucleotides read TGTGCCACCAGCGGGAGACAGGGGTCTGGCTACACCTTC. Its protein is CATSGRQGSGYTF. The full variable domain, in which reference TRBV15 and TRBJ1-2 provide the parts outside the CDR3, is DAMVIQNPRYQVTQFGKPVTLSCSQTLNHNVMYWYQQKSSQAPKLLFHYYDKDFNNEADTPDNFQSRRPNTSFCFLDIRSPGLGDTAMYLCATSGRQGSGYTFGSGTRLTVV.

A note on this clonotype: A single base separates this from a much larger clone, so it may be a read error. The J gene is TRBJ2-1, the V gene TRBV7-9; 9 positions match TRBD2. Germline CDR1 is SEHNR and CDR2 is FQNEAQ (reference sequence). This CDR3 region has 16 residues. V shed 2 bases, J shed 3 bases, and the junction held 5 bases outside the gene matches. The CDR3 DNA reads as TGTGCCAGCAGCTTACAGCGGGGGGTCTTCTACAATGAGCAGTTCTTC. Translating gives CASSLQRGVFYNEQFF.

As regards this clonotype: It may be a read error: a sequence one base away is much more abundant. The gene calls are TRBV2 and TRBJ2-4; D unresolved. The CDR3 spans 13 residues. The germline V gene has CDR1 SNHLY and CDR2 FYNNEI. The V end lost 2 bases, the J end lost 13 bases, and 15 bases lay between the germline ends. The CDR3 loop is CASSEIGLPVQYF. In DNA, the CDR3 is TGTGCCAGCAGTGAAATAGGCCTTCCAGTACAGTACTTC.

The chain couples TRBV5-1 to TRBJ1-1; D ambiguous. This CDR3 comprises 14 residues. Trimming removed 3 bases at V and 1 base at J, with 10 bases between. The germline gives CDR1 SGHRS, CDR2 YFSETQ. Written as DNA, the CDR3 is TGCGCCAGCAGCTGGCACAATGGGAACACTGAAGCTTTCTTT. This encodes CASSWHNGNTEAFF.

V gene TRBV28 combines with J gene TRBJ2-1, with TRBD1 identical over 10 bases. There are 16 residues in the CDR3. V lost 6 bases to trimming and J lost 3 bases; unmatched junction nucleotides: 8. In germline, CDR1 is MDHEN, CDR2 SYDVKM. CDR3 amino acids: CASRRTDRGHYNEQFF. CDR3 DNA: TGTGCCAGCAGGAGGACAGACAGGGGGCACTACAATGAGCAGTTCTTC.

This clonotype appeared many times. This chain uses TRBV6-6 with TRBJ2-1, with D tentatively TRBD1 or TRBD2 (5 bases each). Germline V lookup: CDR1 MNHNY, CDR2 SVGAGI (reference sequence). The CDR3 has 13 residues. Deletions cut 6 bases from V and 8 bases from J, with 14 bases between. The CDR3 loop is CASSPSGAYEQFF. The DNA for the CDR3 is TGTGCCAGCAGCCCATCCGGGGCTTATGAGCAGTTCTTC.

As concerns this clonotype: A much more abundant neighbour one base away suggests this may be a read error. The genes are TRBV29-1 and TRBJ1-2, with D unresolved. The CDR3 length is 13 residues. V lost 3 bases and J lost 7, with 15 bases in between. Per germline, CDR1 SQVTM and CDR2 ANQGSEA. CDR3 bases: TGCAGCGTTGACTTCGGATGGACCTGTGGCTACACCTTC. Protein sequence: CSVDFGWTCGYTF.

On this clonotype itself: The junction shows a germline mismatch at one end, possibly a read error. The V gene is TRBV15, the J gene TRBJ2-5, with 8 bases identical to TRBD2. The end of the DNA is better explained by TRBJ2-1, so the J call may be wrong. Germline CDR1 and CDR2: LNHNV and YYDKDF (reference sequence). CDR3 length equals 15 residues. DNA of the CDR3: TGTGCTACCAGCAGAGTTGGGACTAGTGGGGAGACCCAGTTCTTC. The encoded protein is CATSRVGTSGETQFF.

This clonotype has ten or more counts. The chain recombines TRBV7-3 with TRBJ1-1; no firm D call. Deletions cut 0 bases from V and 4 bases from J, with 6 bases between. The CDR3 consists of 13 residues. Germline V gene lookup returns CDR1 SGHTA and CDR2 FQGTGA. In nucleotides, the CDR3 is TGTGCCAGCAGCTTAACCCCGAGCACTGAAGCTTTCTTT. Translating gives CASSLTPSTEAFF.